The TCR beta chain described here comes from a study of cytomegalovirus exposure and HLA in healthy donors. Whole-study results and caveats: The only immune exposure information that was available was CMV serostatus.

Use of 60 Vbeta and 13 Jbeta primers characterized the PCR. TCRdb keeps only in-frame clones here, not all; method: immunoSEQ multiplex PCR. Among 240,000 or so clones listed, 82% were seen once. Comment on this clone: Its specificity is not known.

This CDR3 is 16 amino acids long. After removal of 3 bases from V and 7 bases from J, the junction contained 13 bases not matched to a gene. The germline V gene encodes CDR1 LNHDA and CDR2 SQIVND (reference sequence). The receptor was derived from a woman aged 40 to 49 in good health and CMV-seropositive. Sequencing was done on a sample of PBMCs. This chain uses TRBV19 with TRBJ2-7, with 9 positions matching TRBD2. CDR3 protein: CASSIVAGVLLGEQYF. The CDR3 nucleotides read TGTGCCAGTAGTATTGTAGCGGGAGTACTATTGGGTGAGCAGTACTTC.